The present T cell receptor (beta chain) was sequenced within a study of blood T cell repertoires in COVID-19. Assay: immunoSEQ multiplex PCR; the TCRdb copy retains only in-frame clones and omits some. The sample lists tens of thousands of clones; less than 85% were seen once. Material: peripheral blood. This TCR derives from a woman aged 65 to 85 with acute or convalescent COVID-19.

CDR3 protein: CASSGPRGIGGYTF. CDR3 coding DNA: TGTGCCAGCAGTGGTCCGCGGGGGATCGGTGGCTACACCTTC. The gene calls are TRBV25-1 and TRBJ1-2, with a possible D match to TRBD1 (5 bases). Per the germline V gene, CDR1 is MGHDK and CDR2 is SYGVNS. V lost 4 bases to trimming and J lost 7 bases, with 16 bases between them. The CDR3 totals 14 residues.